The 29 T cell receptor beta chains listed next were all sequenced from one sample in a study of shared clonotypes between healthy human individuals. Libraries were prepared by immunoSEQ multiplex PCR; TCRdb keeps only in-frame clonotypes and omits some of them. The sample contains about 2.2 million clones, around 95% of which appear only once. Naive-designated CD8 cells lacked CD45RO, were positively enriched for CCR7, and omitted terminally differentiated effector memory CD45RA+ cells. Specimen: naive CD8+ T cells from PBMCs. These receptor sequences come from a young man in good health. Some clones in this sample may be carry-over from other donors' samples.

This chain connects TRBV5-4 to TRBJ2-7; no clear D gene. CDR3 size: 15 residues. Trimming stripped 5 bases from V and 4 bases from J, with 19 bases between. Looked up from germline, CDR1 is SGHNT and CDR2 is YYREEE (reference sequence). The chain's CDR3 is CASRHEDHKGYEQYF. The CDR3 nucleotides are TGTGCCAGCAGGCATGAGGATCATAAAGGGTACGAGCAGTACTTC. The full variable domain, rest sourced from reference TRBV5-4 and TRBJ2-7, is ETGVTQSPTHLIKTRGQQVTLRCSSQSGHNTVSWYQQALGQGPQFIFQYYREEENGRGNFPPRFSGLQFPNYSSELNVNALELDDSALYLCASRHEDHKGYEQYFGPGTRLTVT.

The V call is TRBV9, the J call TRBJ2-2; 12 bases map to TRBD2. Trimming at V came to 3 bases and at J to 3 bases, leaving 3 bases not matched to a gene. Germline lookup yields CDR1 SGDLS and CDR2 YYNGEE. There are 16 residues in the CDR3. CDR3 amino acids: CASSGRLAGDTGELFF. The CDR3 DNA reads TGTGCCAGCAGCGGCCGACTAGCGGGAGACACCGGGGAGCTGTTTTTT.

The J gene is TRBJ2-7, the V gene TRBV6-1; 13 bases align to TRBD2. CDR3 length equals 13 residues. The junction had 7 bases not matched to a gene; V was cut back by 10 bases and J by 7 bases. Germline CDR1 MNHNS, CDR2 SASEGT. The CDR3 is CANGLAGDGEQYF. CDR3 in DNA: TGTGCCAACGGACTAGCGGGAGACGGGGAGCAGTACTTC.

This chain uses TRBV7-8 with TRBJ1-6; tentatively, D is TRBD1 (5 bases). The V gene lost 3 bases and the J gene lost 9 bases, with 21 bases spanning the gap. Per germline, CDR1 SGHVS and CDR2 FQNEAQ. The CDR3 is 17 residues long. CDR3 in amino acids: CASSFQLQGPGGSPLHF. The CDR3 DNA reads TGTGCCAGCAGCTTCCAACTCCAGGGACCGGGAGGTTCACCCCTCCACTTT.

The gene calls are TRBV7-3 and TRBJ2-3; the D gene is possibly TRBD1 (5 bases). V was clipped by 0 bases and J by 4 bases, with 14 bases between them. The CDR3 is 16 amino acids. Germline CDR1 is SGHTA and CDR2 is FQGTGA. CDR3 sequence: CASSLTGQNGADTQYF. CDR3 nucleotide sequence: TGTGCCAGCAGCTTAACGGGGCAAAACGGTGCAGATACGCAGTATTTT. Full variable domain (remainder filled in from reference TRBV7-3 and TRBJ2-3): GAGVSQTPSNKVTEKGKYVELRCDPISGHTALYWYRQSLGQGPEFLIYFQGTGAADDSGLPNDRFFAVRPEGSVSTLKIQRTERGDSAVYLCASSLTGQNGADTQYFGPGTRLTVL.

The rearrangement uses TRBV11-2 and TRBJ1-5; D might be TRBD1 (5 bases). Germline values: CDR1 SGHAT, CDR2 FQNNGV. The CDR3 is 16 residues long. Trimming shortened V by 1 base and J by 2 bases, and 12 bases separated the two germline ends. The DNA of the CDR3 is TGTGCCAGCAGCTTAGTGGCAGGGTATGGCAATCAGCCCCAGCATTTT. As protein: CASSLVAGYGNQPQHF.

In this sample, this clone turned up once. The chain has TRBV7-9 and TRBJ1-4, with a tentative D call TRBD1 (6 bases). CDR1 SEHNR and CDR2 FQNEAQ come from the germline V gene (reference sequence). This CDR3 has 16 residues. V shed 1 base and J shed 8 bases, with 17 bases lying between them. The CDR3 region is CASSLGTETLWEKLFF. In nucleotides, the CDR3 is TGTGCCAGCAGCTTAGGGACAGAGACCCTTTGGGAAAAACTGTTTTTT.

DNA for the CDR3: TGTGCCAGCACCAAGGGAGTGAGGAATCCTACCTACGAGCAGTACTTC. Translation: CASTKGVRNPTYEQYF. V is TRBV5-8 and J is TRBJ2-7; possibly TRBD2 for D (5 bases). Per the germline V gene, CDR1 is SGHTS and CDR2 is YDEGEE. The CDR3 is 16 amino acids. Deletions cut 6 bases from V and 2 bases from J, with 21 bases between.

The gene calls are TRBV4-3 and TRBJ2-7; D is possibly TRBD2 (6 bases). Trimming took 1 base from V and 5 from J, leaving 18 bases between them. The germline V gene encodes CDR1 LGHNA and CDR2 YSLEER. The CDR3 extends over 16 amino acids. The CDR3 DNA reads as TGCGCCAGCAGCCAAGGCCGGGCGGGATCCCTCCACGAGCAGTACTTC. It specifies CASSQGRAGSLHEQYF.

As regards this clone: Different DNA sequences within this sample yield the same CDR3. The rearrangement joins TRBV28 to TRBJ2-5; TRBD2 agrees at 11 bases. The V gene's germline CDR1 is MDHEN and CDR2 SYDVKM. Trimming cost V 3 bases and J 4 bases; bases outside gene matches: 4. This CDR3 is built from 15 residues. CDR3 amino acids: CASSLLAGGGETQYF. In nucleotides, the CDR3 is TGTGCCAGCAGTTTGCTAGCGGGAGGAGGAGAGACCCAGTACTTC.

CDR3: CAWGWQRTGELFF. DNA of the CDR3: TGTGCCTGGGGATGGCAGCGCACCGGGGAGCTGTTTTTT. The chain links TRBV30 to TRBJ2-2; no clear D. V lost 5 bases, J lost 4 bases, and 11 bases lay in between. This CDR3 contains 13 residues. CDR1 is GTSNPN, CDR2 SVGIG, per germline (reference sequence).

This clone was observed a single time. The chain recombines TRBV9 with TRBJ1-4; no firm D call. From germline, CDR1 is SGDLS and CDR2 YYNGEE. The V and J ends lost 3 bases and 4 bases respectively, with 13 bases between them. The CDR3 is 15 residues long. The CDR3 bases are TGTGCCAGCAGCGCCACGGGGAGCGTTAATGAAAAACTGTTTTTT. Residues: CASSATGSVNEKLFF.

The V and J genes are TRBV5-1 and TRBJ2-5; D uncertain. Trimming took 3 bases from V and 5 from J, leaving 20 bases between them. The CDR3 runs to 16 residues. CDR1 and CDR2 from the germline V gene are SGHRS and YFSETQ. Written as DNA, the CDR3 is TGCGCCAGCAGCTCTCGGACCAAACAGCCCTGGGAGACCCAGTACTTC. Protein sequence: CASSSRTKQPWETQYF.

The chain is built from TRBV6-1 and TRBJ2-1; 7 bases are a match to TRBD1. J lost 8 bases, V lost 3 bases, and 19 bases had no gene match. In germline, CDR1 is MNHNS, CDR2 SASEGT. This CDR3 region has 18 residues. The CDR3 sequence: CASSDIVLTGSIRHEQFF. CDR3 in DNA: TGTGCCAGCAGTGACATCGTCCTGACAGGGTCCATAAGGCATGAGCAGTTCTTC.

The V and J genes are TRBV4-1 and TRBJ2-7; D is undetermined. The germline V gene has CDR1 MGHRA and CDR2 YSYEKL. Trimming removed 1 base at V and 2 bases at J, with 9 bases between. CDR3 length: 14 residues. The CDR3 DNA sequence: TGCGCCAGCAGCCAAGGGACCTTAACCTACGAGCAGTACTTC. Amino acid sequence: CASSQGTLTYEQYF.

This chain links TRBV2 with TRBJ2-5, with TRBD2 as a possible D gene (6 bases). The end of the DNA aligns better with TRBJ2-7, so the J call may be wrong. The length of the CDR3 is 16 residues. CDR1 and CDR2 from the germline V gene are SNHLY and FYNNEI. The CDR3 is CASSVSPYGRGYEQYF. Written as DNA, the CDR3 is TGTGCCAGCAGTGTCTCCCCCTACGGGAGAGGCTACGAGCAGTACTTC.

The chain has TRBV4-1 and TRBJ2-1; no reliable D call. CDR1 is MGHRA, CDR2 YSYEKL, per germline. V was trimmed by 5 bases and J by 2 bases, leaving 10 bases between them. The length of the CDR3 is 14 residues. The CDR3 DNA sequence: TGCGCCAGCAGCTCTCCTTCAGCCTACAATGAGCAGTTCTTC. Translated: CASSSPSAYNEQFF.

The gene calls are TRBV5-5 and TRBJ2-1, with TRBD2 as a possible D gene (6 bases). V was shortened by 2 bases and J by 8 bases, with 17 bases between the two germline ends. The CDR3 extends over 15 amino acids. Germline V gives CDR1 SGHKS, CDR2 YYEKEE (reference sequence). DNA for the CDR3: TGTGCCAGCAGCTTTTCGCTCCGGGAGCCCGATGAGCAGTTCTTC. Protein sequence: CASSFSLREPDEQFF. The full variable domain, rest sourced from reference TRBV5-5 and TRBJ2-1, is DAGVTQSPTHLIKTRGQQVTLRCSPISGHKSVSWYQQVLGQGPQFIFQYYEKEERGRGNFPDRFSARQFPNYSSELNVNALLLGDSALYLCASSFSLREPDEQFFGPGTRLTVL.

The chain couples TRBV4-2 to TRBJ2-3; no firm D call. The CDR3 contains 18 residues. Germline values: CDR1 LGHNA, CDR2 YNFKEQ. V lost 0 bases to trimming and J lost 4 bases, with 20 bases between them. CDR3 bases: TGTGCCAGCAGCCAAGAACCTACGACCAAGCGCGGTTCAGATACGCAGTATTTT. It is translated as CASSQEPTTKRGSDTQYF.

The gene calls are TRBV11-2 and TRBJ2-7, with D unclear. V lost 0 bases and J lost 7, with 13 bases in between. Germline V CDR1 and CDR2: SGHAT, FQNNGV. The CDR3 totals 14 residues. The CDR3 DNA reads TGTGCCAGCAGCTTAGAGTCTCGCCGCTCTGAGCAGTACTTC. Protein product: CASSLESRRSEQYF.

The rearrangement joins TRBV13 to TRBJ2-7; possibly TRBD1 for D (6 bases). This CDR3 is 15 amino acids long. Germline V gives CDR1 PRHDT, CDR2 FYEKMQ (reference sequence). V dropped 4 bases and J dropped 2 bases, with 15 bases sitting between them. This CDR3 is CASSSVGGGTYEQYF. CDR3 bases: TGTGCCAGCAGCTCGGTTGGGGGCGGAACCTACGAGCAGTACTTC.

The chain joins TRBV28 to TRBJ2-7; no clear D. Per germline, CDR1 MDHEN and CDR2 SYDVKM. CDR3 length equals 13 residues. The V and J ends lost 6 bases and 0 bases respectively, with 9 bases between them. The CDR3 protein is CASRVRSSYEQYF. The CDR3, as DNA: TGTGCCAGCAGAGTTAGGAGCTCCTACGAGCAGTACTTC.

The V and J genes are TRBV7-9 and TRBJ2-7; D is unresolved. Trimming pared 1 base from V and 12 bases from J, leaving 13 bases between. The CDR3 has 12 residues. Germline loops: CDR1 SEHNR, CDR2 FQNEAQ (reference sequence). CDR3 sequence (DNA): TGTGCCAGCAGCTTAGGTGCTCGGACCCCGTACTTC. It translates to CASSLGARTPYF.

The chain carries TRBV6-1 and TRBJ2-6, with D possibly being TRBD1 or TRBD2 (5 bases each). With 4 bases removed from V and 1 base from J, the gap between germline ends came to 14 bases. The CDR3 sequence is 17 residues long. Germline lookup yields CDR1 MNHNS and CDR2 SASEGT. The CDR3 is CASSGRGVRSGANVLTF. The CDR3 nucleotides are TGTGCCAGCAGTGGCCGGGGCGTCCGTTCTGGGGCCAACGTCCTGACTTTC.

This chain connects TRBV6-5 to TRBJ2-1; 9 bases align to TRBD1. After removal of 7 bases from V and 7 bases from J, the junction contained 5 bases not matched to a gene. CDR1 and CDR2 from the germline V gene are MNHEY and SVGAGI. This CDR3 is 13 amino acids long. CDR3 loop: CASKDRGKNEQFF. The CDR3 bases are TGTGCCAGCAAGGACAGGGGTAAAAATGAGCAGTTCTTC.

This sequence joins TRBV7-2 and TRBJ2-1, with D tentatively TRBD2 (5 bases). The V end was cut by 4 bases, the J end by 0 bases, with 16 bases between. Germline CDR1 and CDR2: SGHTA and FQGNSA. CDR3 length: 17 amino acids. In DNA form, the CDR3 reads TGTGCCAGCAGCTCCTACAGTCGGGGTAACTCCTACAATGAGCAGTTCTTC. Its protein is CASSSYSRGNSYNEQFF.

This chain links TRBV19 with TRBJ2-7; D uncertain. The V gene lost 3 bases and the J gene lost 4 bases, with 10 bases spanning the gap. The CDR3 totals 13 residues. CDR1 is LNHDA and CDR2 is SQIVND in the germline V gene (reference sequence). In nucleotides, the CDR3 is TGTGCCAGTAGTATGCTAGTGGCGTACGAGCAGTACTTC. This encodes CASSMLVAYEQYF.

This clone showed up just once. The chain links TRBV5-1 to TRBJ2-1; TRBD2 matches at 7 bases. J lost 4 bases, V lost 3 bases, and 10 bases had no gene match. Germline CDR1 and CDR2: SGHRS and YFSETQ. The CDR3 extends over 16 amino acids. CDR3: CASSWAPAGEYNEQFF. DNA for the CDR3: TGCGCCAGCAGCTGGGCCCCGGCGGGAGAGTACAATGAGCAGTTCTTC.

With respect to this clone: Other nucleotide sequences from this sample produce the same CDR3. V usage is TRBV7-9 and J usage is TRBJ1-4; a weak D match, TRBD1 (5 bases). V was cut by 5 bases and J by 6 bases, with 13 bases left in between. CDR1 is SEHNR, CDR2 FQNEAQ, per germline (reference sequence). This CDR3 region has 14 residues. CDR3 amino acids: CASSLRTGDEKLFF. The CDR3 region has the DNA TGTGCCAGCAGCCTACGGACGGGGGATGAAAAACTGTTTTTT.